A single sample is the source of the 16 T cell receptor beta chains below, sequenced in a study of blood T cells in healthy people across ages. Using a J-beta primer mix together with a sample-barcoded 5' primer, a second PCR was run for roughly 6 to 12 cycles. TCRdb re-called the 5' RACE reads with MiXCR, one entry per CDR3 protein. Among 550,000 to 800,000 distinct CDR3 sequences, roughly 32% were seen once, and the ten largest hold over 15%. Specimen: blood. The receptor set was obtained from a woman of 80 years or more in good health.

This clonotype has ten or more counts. CDR3 nucleotide sequence: TGCAGTGCTAGAGACCGGCTAAGGGGGGCAGATACGCAGTATTTT. Protein sequence: CSARDRLRGADTQYF. The chain joins TRBV20-1 to TRBJ2-3; D may correspond to TRBD1 or TRBD2 (6 bases each). The CDR3 has 15 residues. Between the trimmed V and J ends, which lost 0 bases and 4 bases, there was a span of 14 bases. Germline V CDR1 and CDR2: DFQATT, SNEGSKA (reference sequence).

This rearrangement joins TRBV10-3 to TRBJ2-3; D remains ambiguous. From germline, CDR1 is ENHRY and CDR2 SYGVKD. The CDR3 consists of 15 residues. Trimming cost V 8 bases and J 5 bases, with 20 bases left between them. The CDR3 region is CAIGGSTADLDTQYF. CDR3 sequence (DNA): TGTGCCATCGGTGGGTCGACCGCTGATCTAGATACGCAGTATTTT.

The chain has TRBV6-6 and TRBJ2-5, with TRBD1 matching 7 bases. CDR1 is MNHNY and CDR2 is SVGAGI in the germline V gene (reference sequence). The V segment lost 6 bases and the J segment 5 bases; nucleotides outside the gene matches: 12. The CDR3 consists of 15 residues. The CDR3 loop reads CASSVLGGWRETQYF. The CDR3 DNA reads TGTGCCAGCAGCGTCCTAGGGGGCTGGAGGGAGACCCAGTACTTC.

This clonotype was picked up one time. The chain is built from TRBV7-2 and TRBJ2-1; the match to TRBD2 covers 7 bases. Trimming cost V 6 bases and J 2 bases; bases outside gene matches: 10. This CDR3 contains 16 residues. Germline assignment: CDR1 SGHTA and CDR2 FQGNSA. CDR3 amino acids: CASRSDGTTPYNEQFF. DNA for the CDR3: TGTGCCAGCAGGTCAGACGGGACTACACCCTACAATGAGCAGTTCTTC.

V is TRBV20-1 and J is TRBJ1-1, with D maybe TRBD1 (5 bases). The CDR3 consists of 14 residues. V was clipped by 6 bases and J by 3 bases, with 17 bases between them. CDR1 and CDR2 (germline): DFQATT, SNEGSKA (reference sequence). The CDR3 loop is CSAPPGGTYTEAFF. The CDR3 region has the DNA TGCAGTGCACCGCCGGGGGGGACTTACACTGAAGCTTTCTTT.

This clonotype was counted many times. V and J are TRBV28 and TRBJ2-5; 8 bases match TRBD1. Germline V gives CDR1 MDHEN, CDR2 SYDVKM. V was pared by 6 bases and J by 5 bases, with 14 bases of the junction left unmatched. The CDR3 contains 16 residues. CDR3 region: CASSSHQGAGAETQYF. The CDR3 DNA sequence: TGTGCCAGCAGCAGCCATCAGGGGGCAGGGGCGGAGACCCAGTACTTC.

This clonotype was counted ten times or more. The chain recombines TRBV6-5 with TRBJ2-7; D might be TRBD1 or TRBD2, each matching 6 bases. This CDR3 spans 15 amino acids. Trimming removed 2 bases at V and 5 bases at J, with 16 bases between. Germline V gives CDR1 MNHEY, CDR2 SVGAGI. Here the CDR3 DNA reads TGTGCCAGCAGTTACAGGAGGGGCCCAGGGGACGAGCAGTACTTC. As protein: CASSYRRGPGDEQYF.

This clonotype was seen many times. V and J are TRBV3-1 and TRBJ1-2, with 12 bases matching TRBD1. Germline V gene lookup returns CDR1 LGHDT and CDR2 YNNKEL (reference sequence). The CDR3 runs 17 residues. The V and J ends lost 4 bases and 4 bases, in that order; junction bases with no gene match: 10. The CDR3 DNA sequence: TGTGCCAGCAGCCTCCGGGACAGGGGGCCCTTGGGCTATGGCTACACCTTC. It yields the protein CASSLRDRGPLGYGYTF.

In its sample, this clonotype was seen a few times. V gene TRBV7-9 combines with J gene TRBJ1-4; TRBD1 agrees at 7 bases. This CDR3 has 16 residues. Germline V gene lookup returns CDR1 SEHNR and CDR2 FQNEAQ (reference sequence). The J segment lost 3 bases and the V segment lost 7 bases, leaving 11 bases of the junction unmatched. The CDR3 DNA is TGTGCCAGCACACAGCCTGACAGGGTAGCTAATGAAAAACTGTTTTTT. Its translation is CASTQPDRVANEKLFF.

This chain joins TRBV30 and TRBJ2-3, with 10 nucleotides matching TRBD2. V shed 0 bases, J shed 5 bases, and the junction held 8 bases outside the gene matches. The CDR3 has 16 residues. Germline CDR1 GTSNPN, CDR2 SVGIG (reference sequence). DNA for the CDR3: TGTGCCTGGAGTGTACCAGCGGGGGGGGTTTTAGATACGCAGTATTTT. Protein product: CAWSVPAGGVLDTQYF.

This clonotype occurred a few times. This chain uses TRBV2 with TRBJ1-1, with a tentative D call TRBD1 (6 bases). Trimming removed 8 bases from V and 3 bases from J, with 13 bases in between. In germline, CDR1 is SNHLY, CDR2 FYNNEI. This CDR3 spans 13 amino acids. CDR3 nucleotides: TGTGCCAGCGGGGCCAGGGGAGACACTGAAGCTTTCTTT. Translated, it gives CASGARGDTEAFF.

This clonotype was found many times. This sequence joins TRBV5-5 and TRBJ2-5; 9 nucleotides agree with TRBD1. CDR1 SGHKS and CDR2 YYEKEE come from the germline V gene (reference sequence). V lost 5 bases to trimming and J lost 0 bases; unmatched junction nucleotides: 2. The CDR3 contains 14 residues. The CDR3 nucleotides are TGTGCCAGCAGAGGGACAGGGAACCAAGAGACCCAGTACTTC. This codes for CASRGTGNQETQYF.

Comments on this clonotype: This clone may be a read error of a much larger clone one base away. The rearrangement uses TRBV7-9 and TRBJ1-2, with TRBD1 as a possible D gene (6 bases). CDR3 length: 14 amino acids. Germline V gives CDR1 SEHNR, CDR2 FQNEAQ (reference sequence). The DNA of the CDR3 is TGTGTCAGCAGCCAGGTCGTTCGGGGGGGCGGCTACACCTTC. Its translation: CVSSQVVRGGGYTF.

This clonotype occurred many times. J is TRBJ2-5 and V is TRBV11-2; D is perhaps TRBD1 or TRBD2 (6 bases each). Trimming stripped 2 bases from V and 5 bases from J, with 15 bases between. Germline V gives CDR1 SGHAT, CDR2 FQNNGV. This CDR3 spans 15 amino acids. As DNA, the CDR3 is TGTGCCAGCAGCTTATCTGGGGGGCGGTGGGAGACCCAGTACTTC. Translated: CASSLSGGRWETQYF.

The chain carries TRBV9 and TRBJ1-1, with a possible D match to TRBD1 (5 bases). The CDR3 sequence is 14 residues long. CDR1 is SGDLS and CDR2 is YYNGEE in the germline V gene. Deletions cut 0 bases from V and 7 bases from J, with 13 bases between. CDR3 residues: CASSVEVVGGEAFF. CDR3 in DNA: TGTGCCAGCAGCGTAGAAGTTGTGGGGGGTGAAGCTTTCTTT.

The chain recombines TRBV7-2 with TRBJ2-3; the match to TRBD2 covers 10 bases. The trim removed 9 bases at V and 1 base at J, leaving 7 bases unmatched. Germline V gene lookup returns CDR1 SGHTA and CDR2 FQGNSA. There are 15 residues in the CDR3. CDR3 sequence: CASSIAGGGTDTQYF. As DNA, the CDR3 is TGTGCCAGTTCGATAGCGGGAGGTGGCACAGATACGCAGTATTTT.